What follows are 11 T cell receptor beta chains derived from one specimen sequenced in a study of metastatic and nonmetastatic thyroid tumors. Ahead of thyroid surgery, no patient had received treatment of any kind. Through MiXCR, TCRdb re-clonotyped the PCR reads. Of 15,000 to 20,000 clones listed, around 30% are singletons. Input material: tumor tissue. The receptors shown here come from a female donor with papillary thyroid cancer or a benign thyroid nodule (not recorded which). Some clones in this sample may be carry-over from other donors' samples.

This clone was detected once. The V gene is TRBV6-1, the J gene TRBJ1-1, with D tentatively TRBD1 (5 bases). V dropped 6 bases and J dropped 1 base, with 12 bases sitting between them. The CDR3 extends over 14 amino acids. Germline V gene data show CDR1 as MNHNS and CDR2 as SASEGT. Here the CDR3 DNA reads TGTGCCAGCAGCCGGGGGGACGGGAACACTGAAGCTTTCTTT. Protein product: CASSRGDGNTEAFF.

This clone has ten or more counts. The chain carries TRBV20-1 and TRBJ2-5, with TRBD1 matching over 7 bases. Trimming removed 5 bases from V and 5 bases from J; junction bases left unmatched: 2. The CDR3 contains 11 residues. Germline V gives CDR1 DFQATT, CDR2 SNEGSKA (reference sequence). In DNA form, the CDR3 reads TGCAGTGCTCAACAGGGGGAGACCCAGTACTTC. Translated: CSAQQGETQYF.

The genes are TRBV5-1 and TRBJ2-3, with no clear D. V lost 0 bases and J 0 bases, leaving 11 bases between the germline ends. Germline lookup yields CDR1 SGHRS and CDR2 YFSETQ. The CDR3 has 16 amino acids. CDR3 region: CASSLDWGSSTDTQYF. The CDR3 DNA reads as TGCGCCAGCAGCTTGGATTGGGGATCTAGCACAGATACGCAGTATTTT.

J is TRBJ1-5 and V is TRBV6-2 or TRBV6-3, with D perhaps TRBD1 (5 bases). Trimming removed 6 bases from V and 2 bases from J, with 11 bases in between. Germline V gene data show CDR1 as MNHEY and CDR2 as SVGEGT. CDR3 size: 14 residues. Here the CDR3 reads CASSNGGGNQPQHF. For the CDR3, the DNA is TGTGCCAGCAGCAACGGGGGGGGCAATCAGCCCCAGCATTTT.

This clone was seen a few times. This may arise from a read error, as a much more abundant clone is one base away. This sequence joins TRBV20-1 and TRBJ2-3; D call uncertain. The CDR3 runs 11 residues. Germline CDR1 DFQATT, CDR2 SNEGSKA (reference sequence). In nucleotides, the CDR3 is TGCTGCTTGTTGTGGGGAGATACGCAGTATTTT. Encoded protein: CCLLWGDTQYF.

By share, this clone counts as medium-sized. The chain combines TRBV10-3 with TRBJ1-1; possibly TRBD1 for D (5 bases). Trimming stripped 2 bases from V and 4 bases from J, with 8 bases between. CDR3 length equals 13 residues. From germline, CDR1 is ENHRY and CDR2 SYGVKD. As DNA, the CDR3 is TGTGCCATCAGTGAGGCGGGGGGCACTGAAGCTTTCTTT. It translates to CAISEAGGTEAFF.

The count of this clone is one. CDR3 nucleotide sequence: TGCGCCAGCAGCAACGGAGGCCCGACGCAGGATGGCTACACCTTC. It specifies CASSNGGPTQDGYTF. V is TRBV5-1 and J is TRBJ1-2; D gene ambiguous. V was clipped by 4 bases and J by 6 bases, with 19 bases between them. This CDR3 comprises 15 residues. Germline values: CDR1 SGHRS, CDR2 YFSETQ.

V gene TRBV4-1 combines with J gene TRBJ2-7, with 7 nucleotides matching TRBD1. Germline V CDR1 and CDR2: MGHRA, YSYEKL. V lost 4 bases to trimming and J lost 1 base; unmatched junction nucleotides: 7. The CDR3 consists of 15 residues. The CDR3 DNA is TGCGCCAGCAGCCCGAGAGCAGGGGGTTCCTACGAGCAGTACTTC. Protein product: CASSPRAGGSYEQYF.

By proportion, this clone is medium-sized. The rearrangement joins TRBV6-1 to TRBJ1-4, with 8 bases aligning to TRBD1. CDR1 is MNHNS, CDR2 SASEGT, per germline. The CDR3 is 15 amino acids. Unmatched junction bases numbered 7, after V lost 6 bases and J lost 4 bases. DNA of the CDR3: TGTGCCAGCAGCTTACAGGGGGGGATTAATGAAAAACTGTTTTTT. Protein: CASSLQGGINEKLFF.

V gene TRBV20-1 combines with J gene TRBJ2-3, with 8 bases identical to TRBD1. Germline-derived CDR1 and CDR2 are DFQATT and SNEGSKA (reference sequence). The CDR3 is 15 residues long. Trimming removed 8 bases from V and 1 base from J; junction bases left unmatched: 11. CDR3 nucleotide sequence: TGCAGTTCTGAGAACTTGACAGGGGGCACAGATACGCAGTATTTT. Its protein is CSSENLTGGTDTQYF.

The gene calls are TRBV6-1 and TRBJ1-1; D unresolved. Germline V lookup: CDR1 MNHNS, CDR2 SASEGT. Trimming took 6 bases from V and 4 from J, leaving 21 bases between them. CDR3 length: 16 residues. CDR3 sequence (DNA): TGTGCCAGCAGGCACGGCTGGGTACAAGTGTTCACTGAAGCTTTCTTT. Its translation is CASRHGWVQVFTEAFF.